This T cell receptor beta chain was obtained from a study of T cell responses to AZD1222 COVID-19 vaccine. The data were produced by immunoSEQ multiplex PCR, yet TCRdb's version contains in-frame clones alone and is incomplete. The sample contains roughly 120,000 clones, about 92% of which appear only once. Worth noting for this clone: What it binds is unknown.

Study results and caveats: The study reported that nearly half of spike-specific TCRs target unmutated variant regions.

From germline, CDR1 is KGHSH and CDR2 LQKENI. This CDR3 is 14 amino acids long. V was shortened by 3 bases and J by 1 base, with 6 bases between the two germline ends. This chain connects TRBV18 to TRBJ2-2; D uncertain. The starting material was peripheral blood, obtained on day 0 of AZD1222 vaccination. The receptor comes from an adult in good health. As DNA, the CDR3 is TGTGCCAGCTCACCTAGTTTGAACACCGGGGAGCTGTTTTTT. Translating it yields CASSPSLNTGELFF.